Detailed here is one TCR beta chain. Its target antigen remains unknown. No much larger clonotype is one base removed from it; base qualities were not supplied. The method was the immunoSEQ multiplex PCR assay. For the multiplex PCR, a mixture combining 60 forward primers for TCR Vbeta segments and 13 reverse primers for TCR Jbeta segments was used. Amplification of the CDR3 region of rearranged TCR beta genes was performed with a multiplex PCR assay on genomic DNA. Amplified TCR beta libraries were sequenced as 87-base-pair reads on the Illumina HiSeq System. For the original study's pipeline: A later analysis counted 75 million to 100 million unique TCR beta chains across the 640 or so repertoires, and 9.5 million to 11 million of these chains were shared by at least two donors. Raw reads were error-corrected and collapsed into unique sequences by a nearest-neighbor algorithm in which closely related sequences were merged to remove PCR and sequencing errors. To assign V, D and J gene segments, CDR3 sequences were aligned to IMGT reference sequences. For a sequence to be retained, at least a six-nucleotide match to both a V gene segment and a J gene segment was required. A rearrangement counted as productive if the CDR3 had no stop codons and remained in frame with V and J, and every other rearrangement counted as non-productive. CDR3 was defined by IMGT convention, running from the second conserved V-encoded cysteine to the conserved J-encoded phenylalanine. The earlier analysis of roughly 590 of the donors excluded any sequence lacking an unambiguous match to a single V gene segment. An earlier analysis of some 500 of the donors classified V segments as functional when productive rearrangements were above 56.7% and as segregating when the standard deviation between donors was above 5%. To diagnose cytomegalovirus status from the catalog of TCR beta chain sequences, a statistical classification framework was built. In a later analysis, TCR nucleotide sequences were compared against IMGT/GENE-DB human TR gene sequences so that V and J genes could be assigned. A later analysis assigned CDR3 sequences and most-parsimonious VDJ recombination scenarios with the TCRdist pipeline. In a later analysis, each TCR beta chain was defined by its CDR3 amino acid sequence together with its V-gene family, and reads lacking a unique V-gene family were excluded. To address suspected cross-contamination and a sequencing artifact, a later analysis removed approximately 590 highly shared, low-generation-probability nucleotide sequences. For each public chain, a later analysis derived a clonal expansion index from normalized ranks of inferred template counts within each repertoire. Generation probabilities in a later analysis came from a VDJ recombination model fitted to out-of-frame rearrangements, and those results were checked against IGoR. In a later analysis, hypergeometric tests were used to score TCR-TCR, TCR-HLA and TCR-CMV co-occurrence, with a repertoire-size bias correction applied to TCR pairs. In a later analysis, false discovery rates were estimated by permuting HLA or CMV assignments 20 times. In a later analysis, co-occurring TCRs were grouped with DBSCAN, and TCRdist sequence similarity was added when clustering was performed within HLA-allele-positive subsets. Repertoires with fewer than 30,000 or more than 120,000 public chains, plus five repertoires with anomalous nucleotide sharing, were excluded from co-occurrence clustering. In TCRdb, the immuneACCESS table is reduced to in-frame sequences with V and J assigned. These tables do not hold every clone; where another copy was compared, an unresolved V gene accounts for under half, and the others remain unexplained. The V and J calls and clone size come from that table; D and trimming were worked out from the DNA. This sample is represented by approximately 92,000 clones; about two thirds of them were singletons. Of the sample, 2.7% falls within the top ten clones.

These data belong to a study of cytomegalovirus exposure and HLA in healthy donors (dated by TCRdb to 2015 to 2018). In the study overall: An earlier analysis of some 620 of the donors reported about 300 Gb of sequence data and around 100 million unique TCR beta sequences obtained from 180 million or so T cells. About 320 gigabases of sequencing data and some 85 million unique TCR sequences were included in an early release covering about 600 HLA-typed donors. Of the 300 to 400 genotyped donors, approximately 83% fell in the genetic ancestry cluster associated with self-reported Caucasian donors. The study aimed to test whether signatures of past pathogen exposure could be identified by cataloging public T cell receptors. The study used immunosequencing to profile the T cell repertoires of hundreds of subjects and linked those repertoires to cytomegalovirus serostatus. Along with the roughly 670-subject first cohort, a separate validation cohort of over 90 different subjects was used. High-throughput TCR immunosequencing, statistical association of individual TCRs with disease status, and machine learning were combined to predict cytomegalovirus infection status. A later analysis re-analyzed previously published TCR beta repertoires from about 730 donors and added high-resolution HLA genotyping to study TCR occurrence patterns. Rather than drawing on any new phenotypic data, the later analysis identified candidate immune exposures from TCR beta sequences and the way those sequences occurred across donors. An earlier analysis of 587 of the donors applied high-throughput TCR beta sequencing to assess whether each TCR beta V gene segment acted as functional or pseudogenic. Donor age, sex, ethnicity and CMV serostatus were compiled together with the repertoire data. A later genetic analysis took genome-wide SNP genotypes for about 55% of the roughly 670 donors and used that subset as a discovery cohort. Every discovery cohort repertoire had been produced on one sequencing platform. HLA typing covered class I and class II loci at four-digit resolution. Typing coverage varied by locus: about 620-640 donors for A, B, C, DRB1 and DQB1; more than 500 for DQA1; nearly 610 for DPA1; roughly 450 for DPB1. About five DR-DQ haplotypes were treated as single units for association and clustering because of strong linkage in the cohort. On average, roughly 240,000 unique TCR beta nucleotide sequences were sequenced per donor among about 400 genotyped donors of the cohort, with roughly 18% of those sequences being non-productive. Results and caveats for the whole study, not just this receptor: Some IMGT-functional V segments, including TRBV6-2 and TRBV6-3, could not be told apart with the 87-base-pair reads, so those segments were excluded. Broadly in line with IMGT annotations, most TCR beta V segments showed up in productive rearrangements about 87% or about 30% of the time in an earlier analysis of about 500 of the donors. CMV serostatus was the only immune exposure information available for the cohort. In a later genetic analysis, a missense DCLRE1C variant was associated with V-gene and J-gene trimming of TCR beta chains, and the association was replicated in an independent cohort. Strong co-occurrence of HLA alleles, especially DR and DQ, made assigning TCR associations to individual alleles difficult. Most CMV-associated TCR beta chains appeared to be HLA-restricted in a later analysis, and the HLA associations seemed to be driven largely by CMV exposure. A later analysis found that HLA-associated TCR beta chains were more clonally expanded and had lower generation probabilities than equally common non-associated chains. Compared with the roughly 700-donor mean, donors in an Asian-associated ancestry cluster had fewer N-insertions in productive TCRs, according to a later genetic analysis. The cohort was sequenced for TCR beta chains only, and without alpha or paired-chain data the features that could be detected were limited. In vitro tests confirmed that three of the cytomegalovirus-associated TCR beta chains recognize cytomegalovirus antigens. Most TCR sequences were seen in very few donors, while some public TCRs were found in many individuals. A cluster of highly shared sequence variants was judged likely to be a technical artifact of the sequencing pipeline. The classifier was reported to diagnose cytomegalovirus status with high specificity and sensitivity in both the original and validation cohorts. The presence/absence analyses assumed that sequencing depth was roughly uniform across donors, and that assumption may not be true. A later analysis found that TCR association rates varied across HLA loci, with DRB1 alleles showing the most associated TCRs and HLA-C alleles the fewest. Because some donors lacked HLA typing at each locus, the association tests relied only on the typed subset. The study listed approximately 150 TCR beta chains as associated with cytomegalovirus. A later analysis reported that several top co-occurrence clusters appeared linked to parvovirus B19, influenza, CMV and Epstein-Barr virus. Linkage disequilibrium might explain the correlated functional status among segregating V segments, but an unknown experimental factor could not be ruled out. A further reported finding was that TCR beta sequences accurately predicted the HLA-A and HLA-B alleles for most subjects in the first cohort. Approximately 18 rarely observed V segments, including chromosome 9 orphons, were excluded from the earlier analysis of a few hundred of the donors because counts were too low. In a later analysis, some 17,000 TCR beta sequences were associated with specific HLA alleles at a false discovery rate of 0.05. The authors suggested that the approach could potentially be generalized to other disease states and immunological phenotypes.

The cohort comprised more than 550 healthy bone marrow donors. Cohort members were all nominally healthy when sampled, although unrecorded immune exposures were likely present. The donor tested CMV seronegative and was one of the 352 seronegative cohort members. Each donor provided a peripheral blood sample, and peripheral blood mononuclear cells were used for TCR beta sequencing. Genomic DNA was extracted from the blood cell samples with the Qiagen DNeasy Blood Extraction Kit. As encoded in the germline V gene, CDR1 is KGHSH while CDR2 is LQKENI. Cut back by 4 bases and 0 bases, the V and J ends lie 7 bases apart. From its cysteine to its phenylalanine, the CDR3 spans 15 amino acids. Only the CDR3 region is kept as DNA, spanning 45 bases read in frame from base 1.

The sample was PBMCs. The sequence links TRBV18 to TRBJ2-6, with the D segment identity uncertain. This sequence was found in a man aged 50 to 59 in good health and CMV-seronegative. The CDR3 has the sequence CASSHRDSGANVLTF. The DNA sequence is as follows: TGTGCCAGCTCACACAGAGACTCTGGGGCCAACGTCCTGACTTTC.